Here is one T cell receptor beta chain with its context. V was trimmed by 4 bases and J by 7 bases, leaving 8 bases between them. CDR1 and CDR2 from the germline V gene are MNHNY and SVGAGI (reference sequence). The length of the CDR3 is 13 residues. The sample is drawn from a study of blood T cell repertoires in COVID-19. As for the study in general: Acute-phase and convalescent COVID-19 samples originated in the United States, Italy and Spain. The cDNA or gDNA used as material had been derived from T cells, B-cell-depleted T cells, or PBMCs.

Clones were sequenced by immunoSEQ multiplex PCR, and TCRdb holds only the in-frame ones, with some missing. The data contain 250,000 to 300,000 clones, approximately 85% of them singletons. This clonotype was obtained from a woman aged 50 to 60 who had recovered from COVID-19. V gene TRBV6-6 combines with J gene TRBJ1-6, with unresolved D. Sample: PBMCs or T cells enriched from blood (not recorded which). CDR3 sequence reads: CASSSPENSPLHF. CDR3 coding DNA: TGTGCCAGCAGTTCGCCGGAGAATTCACCCCTCCACTTT.